This section outlines one TCR beta chain sequence together with its context. The V end was cut by 4 bases, the J end by 0 bases, with 10 bases between. The CDR3 loop spans 16 amino acids. Germline CDR1 and CDR2: LGHDT and YNNKEL (reference sequence). The data belong to a study of T cells in Graves' hyperthyroidism and ophthalmopathy. On the study more broadly: Staff took peripheral blood when the initial diagnosis was made, before any treatment began.

Authors of the study amplified TCR beta CDR3 regions from RNA transcripts. The HTBI primer set was used in a first-round RT-PCR of the TCR CDR3. TCRdb independently ran MiXCR on the multiplex PCR reads; one entry per CDR3 protein. The profile shows a few hundred thousand distinct CDR3 sequences, approximately 14% of them singletons. These patients, aged 18 to 65, had recently diagnosed hyperthyroidism lasting under 2 months. Sequenced: blood. The receptor was derived from a woman in her 30s with Graves' hyperthyroidism. The rearrangement joins TRBV3-1 to TRBJ1-6; no firm D call. This CDR3 reads CASSPGGSSYNSPLHF. The CDR3 DNA follows: TGTGCCAGCAGCCCGGGAGGGAGCTCCTATAATTCACCCCTCCACTTT. Full variable domain (missing parts from reference TRBV3-1 and TRBJ1-6): DTAVSQTPKYLVTQMGNDKSIKCEQNLGHDTMYWYKQDSKKFLKIMFSYNNKELIINETVPNRFSPKSPDKAHLNLHINSLELGDSAVYFCASSPGGSSYNSPLHFGNGTRLTVT.